The source of this TCR beta chain is a study of radiation and T cells in renal cell carcinoma. Study-level information: Nephrectomy followed 15 Gy stereotactic body radiation by 4 weeks. Overall study results and limits: Top tumor clonotypes rose in blood 2 weeks post-radiation, then contracted.

Time point: baseline pretreatment blood. Treatment meaning: 15 Gy SBRT to primary tumor, nephrectomy 4 weeks later. The patient's renal cell carcinoma had clear cell pathology. The table came from immunoSEQ multiplex PCR; TCRdb's copy has only in-frame clones and leaves some out. Of about 140,000 clones in the sample, less than 90% were seen once. This clone has just a few counts. Its antigen is still unknown. Germline V gene lookup returns CDR1 SGHTA and CDR2 FQGTGA. This CDR3 is built from 15 residues. Between the trimmed V and J ends, which lost 2 bases and 5 bases, there was a span of 15 bases. V and J are TRBV7-3 and TRBJ2-5; D ambiguous. This receptor was identified in a woman aged 50 to 60 with renal cell carcinoma. Source: blood, taken from a patient whose treatment included radiotherapy and nephrectomy. This CDR3 is CASSLGTGEKETQYF. CDR3 DNA: TGTGCCAGCAGCTTAGGTACGGGCGAAAAGGAGACCCAGTACTTC.